The rows below give T cell receptor beta chains drawn from one sample of a study of OX40 agonist ivuxolimab in advanced cancers. The method was immunoSEQ multiplex PCR; TCRdb's version includes in-frame clones alone and lacks a portion of them. The top ten hold approximately 5% of the sample, which has about 64,000 clones, around 90% seen once. This sample comprised CD4+ or CD8+ T cells sorted from blood, obtained in a trial of the OX40 agonist ivuxolimab. These receptors were obtained from an adult with an advanced solid tumor such as melanoma, head and neck, liver or kidney cancer. Both conserved end residues are part of each CDR3. A D gene is named only where the DNA matches it firmly. The size field is filled for only some rows; it gives once, few, many or a size class.

>-|TRBV2|TRBJ1-4|-
CASGLGFDWVNEKLFF
TGTGCCAGCGGCCTTGGTTTTGACTGGGTTAATGAAAAACTGTTTTTT
>TRBD1|TRBV14|TRBJ2-7|-
CASSRGTGQGSQNAYEQYF
TGTGCCAGCAGCCGAGGGACCGGACAGGGGAGCCAAAATGCCTACGAGCAGTACTTC
>TRBD1|TRBV28|TRBJ2-7|once
CASTTPYPGGEQYF
TGTGCCAGCACCACGCCCTACCCAGGGGGCGAGCAGTACTTC
>-|TRBV5-6|TRBJ2-5|-
CASSPTMAQTQYF
TGTGCCAGCAGCCCGACCATGGCCCAGACCCAGTACTTC
>-|TRBV5-6|TRBJ2-3|-
CASSFRGTDTQYF
TGTGCCAGCAGCTTCCGAGGGACAGATACGCAGTATTTT
>-|TRBV28|TRBJ1-4|-
CASSLGGGNEKLFF
TGTGCCAGCAGCCTCGGGGGAGGGAATGAAAAACTGTTTTTT
>TRBD1|TRBV5-4|TRBJ2-7|-
CASSVGQGGPYEQYF
TGTGCCAGCAGCGTCGGACAGGGAGGACCCTACGAGCAGTACTTC
>TRBD1|TRBV13|TRBJ1-1|-
CASSRGQGTTEAFF
TGTGCCAGCAGCAGGGGACAGGGAACCACTGAAGCTTTCTTT
>-|TRBV6-4|TRBJ2-1|-
CASSVTRKSSYNEQFF
TGTGCCAGCAGTGTCACTAGGAAAAGCTCCTACAATGAGCAGTTCTTC
>-|TRBV5-1|TRBJ2-2|-
CASSLASSSGELFF
TGCGCCAGCAGCTTGGCCTCTAGCTCCGGGGAGCTGTTTTTT
>-|TRBV29-1|TRBJ1-1|-
CSVEGPDEAFF
TGCAGCGTTGAAGGGCCTGATGAAGCTTTCTTT
>TRBD2|TRBV15|TRBJ2-3|-
CATSRFLAGADTQYF
TGTGCCACCAGCAGATTCCTAGCGGGAGCCGATACGCAGTATTTT
>-|TRBV28|TRBJ2-7|once
CASLSAYEQYF
TGTGCCAGCTTGTCCGCTTACGAGCAGTACTTC
>-|TRBV11-2|TRBJ2-3|-
CASSGTKSYNTDTQYF
TGTGCCAGCAGCGGGACCAAATCGTATAACACAGATACGCAGTATTTT
>-|TRBV18|TRBJ1-3|-
CASSPDRSGNTIYF
TGTGCCAGCTCACCTGACAGATCTGGAAACACCATATATTTT
>-|TRBV10-3|TRBJ2-1|-
CAIKRDGTPTNEQFF
TGTGCCATCAAGCGCGACGGGACTCCAACCAATGAGCAGTTCTTC
>TRBD2|TRBV10-3|TRBJ2-3|-
CATLAGGPIDTQYF
TGTGCCACGCTAGCGGGAGGGCCCATAGATACGCAGTATTTT
>-|TRBV29-1|TRBJ2-5|-
CSVPGSSQETQYF
TGCAGCGTTCCGGGAAGTTCCCAAGAGACCCAGTACTTC
>-|TRBV6-1|TRBJ2-2|-
CASSAWTGLNTGELFF
TGTGCCAGCAGTGCGTGGACGGGCCTAAACACCGGGGAGCTGTTTTTT
>TRBD2|TRBV2|TRBJ2-7|-
CASTTPTSPYEQYF
TGTGCCAGTACAACTCCGACTAGCCCTTACGAGCAGTACTTC
>TRBD1|TRBV19|TRBJ2-5|-
CASATGGAGETQYF
TGTGCCAGTGCAACAGGGGGCGCGGGGGAGACCCAGTACTTC
>TRBD1|TRBV7-3|TRBJ2-7|-
CASSLSGTGGYEQYF
TGTGCCAGCAGCTTATCCGGGACAGGGGGGTACGAGCAGTACTTC
>-|TRBV30|TRBJ1-6|-
CAWSLQPSPLHF
TGTGCCTGGAGCCTCCAGCCATCACCCCTCCACTTT
>TRBD1|TRBV28|TRBJ2-7|-
CASSLLGQGISAYEQYF
TGTGCCAGCAGTTTATTGGGACAGGGGATCTCGGCCTACGAGCAGTACTTC
>TRBD2|TRBV4-1|TRBJ2-7|-
CASSQISSGRYEQYF
TGCGCCAGCAGCCAAATTTCCAGCGGGAGATACGAGCAGTACTTC
>-|TRBV27|TRBJ1-1|-
CASSSLTAAMNTEAFF
TGTGCCAGCAGTTCATTGACAGCCGCTATGAACACTGAAGCTTTCTTT
>TRBD2|TRBV29-1|TRBJ2-7|-
CSVGLAGGLSYEQYF
TGCAGCGTTGGACTAGCGGGAGGTCTCTCCTACGAGCAGTACTTC
>-|TRBV28|TRBJ2-3|-
CASTSPVGTTSIGTQYF
TGTGCCAGCACCTCACCTGTCGGGACAACCTCGATCGGTACGCAGTATTTT
>TRBD1|TRBV28|TRBJ1-5|once
CASRRQGTGNQPQHF
TGTGCCAGCAGAAGACAGGGTACAGGCAATCAGCCCCAGCATTTT
>TRBD2|TRBV28|TRBJ2-7|once
CASSLGEGRRYEQYF
TGTGCCAGCAGCCTAGGGGAGGGCAGGCGGTACGAGCAGTACTTC
>TRBD1|TRBV28|TRBJ2-7|-
CAAWPGQGGEQYF
TGTGCCGCATGGCCGGGACAGGGTGGCGAGCAGTACTTC
>-|TRBV27|TRBJ1-1|-
CASSPRPPQGAEAFF
TGTGCCAGCAGTCCGCGCCCCCCACAGGGCGCTGAAGCTTTCTTT
>TRBD2|TRBV29-1|TRBJ2-5|-
CSSSGREETQYF
TGCAGCAGTAGCGGGAGGGAGGAGACCCAGTACTTC
>TRBD1|TRBV5-1|TRBJ2-2|-
CASSQGQPNTGELFF
TGCGCCAGCAGCCAGGGACAGCCAAACACCGGGGAGCTGTTTTTT
>-|TRBV9|TRBJ1-2|once
CASSGRAFNYGYTF
TGTGCCAGCAGCGGGAGGGCCTTCAACTATGGCTACACCTTC
>TRBD2|TRBV27|TRBJ2-1|-
CASSLRLGSGKWGNEQFF
TGTGCCAGCAGTTTACGCTTGGGTAGCGGGAAATGGGGCAATGAGCAGTTCTTC
>TRBD2|TRBV19|TRBJ2-1|-
CASSTQGLAVNNEQFF
TGTGCCAGTAGTACCCAGGGCCTAGCGGTAAACAATGAGCAGTTCTTC
>TRBD2|TRBV7-2|TRBJ2-1|few
CASSGRGGNEQFF
TGTGCCAGCAGCGGACGGGGGGGTAATGAGCAGTTCTTC
>TRBD2|TRBV5-1|TRBJ2-3|-
CASSLRGSPDTQYF
TGCGCCAGCAGCTTGCGCGGGAGCCCCGATACGCAGTATTTT
>-|TRBV10-3|TRBJ2-1|-
CAISVDWAGERGQFF
TGTGCCATCAGTGTCGATTGGGCAGGCGAAAGGGGGCAGTTCTTC
>TRBD1|TRBV28|TRBJ1-2|once
CASRVIGTGHGYTF
TGTGCCAGCAGGGTAATCGGGACAGGGCATGGCTACACCTTC
>TRBD2|TRBV5-1|TRBJ2-5|-
CASSSGLAGRETQYF
TGCGCCAGCAGCTCCGGACTAGCGGGACGGGAGACCCAGTACTTC
>-|TRBV29-1|TRBJ1-5|-
CSVEPRGSGNQPQHF
TGCAGCGTTGAACCGAGGGGCTCAGGCAATCAGCCCCAGCATTTT
>-|TRBV7-2|TRBJ2-5|-
CASSTRLAQYF
TGTGCCAGCAGCACTCGACTAGCCCAGTACTTC
>TRBD1|TRBV28|TRBJ1-5|-
CASSSHRGTGQPQHF
TGTGCCAGCAGTTCCCACAGGGGGACAGGGCAGCCCCAGCATTTT
>-|TRBV19|TRBJ1-4|few
CASSIRDSSNEKLFF
TGTGCCAGTAGTATCCGCGACAGTTCTAATGAAAAACTGTTTTTT
>TRBD2|TRBV4-1|TRBJ2-1|-
CASSQDRGLAHGRDNEQFF
TGCGCCAGCAGCCAAGATCGGGGACTAGCGCACGGTAGAGACAATGAGCAGTTCTTC
>-|TRBV28|TRBJ1-1|-
CASWEYSMNTEAFF
TGTGCCAGCTGGGAGTACAGCATGAACACTGAAGCTTTCTTT
>TRBD1|TRBV7-9|TRBJ1-4|-
CASSLQGAEKLFF
TGTGCCAGCAGCTTACAGGGGGCTGAAAAACTGTTTTTT
>-|TRBV2|TRBJ2-4|-
CASSETRTAKNIQYF
TGTGCCAGCAGTGAAACGAGAACAGCCAAAAACATTCAGTACTTC
>-|TRBV18|TRBJ2-1|once
CASSPPTTYNEQFF
TGTGCCAGCTCACCACCAACTACCTACAATGAGCAGTTCTTC
>-|TRBV5-4|TRBJ1-1|-
CASSPNWAGATEAFF
TGTGCCAGCAGTCCAAACTGGGCCGGCGCCACTGAAGCTTTCTTT
>-|TRBV5-1|TRBJ1-4|-
CASSWSATNEKLFF
TGCGCCAGCAGTTGGTCAGCAACTAATGAAAAACTGTTTTTT
>-|TRBV4-1|TRBJ1-5|-
CASSQLGEGNQPQHF
TGCGCCAGCAGCCAGCTAGGGGAGGGCAATCAGCCCCAGCATTTT
>-|TRBV10-1|TRBJ2-3|-
CASSRTPTGSDTQYF
TGCGCCAGCAGTCGGACCCCGACAGGTTCAGATACGCAGTATTTT